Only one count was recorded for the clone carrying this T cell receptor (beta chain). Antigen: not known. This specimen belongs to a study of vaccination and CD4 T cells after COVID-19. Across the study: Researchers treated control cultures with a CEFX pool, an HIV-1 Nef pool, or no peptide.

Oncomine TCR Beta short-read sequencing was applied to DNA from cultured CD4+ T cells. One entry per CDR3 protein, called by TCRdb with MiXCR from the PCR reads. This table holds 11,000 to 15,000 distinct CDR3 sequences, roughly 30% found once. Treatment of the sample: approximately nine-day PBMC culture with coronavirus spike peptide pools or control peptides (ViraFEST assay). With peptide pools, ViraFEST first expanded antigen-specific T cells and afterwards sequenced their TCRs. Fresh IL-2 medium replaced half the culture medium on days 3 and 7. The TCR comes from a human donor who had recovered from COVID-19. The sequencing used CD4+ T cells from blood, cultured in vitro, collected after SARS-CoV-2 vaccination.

The CDR3, as DNA: TGTGCCAGCAGTTACTCCTACTATGAAACCGAGCAGTTCTTC. It specifies CASSYSYYETEQFF. V gene TRBV6-2 or TRBV6-3 combines with J gene TRBJ2-1; no firm D call. Trimming removed 0 bases at V and 10 bases at J, with 13 bases between. The CDR3 consists of 14 residues. Germline loops: CDR1 MNHEY, CDR2 SVGEGT.